Following are 6 T cell receptor beta chains from one sample sequenced in a study of blood T cell repertoires in COVID-19. Here immunoSEQ multiplex PCR was the method, and the copy in TCRdb shows in-frame clones only, minus some. The sample contains about 210,000 clones, about 83% of which appear only once. The source material was PBMCs or T cells enriched from blood (not recorded which). These receptors all come from a man aged 35-49 years with acute COVID-19.

This clone was seen a handful of times. The chain employs TRBV29-1 and TRBJ1-2; 8 nucleotides match TRBD1. Germline CDR1 and CDR2: SQVTM and ANQGSEA. The length of the CDR3 is 12 residues. With 0 bases clipped from V and 8 bases from J, the junction kept 2 bases outside the gene matches. The CDR3 loop reads CSVEETGEGYTF. CDR3 DNA: TGCAGCGTTGAAGAGACAGGGGAAGGCTACACCTTC.

In its sample, this clone was seen a few times. This rearrangement joins TRBV12-3 or TRBV12-4 to TRBJ1-3; D unresolved. V was clipped by 6 bases and J by 6 bases, with 3 bases between them. The CDR3 runs to 10 residues. The CDR3: CASSLNTIYF. Here the CDR3 DNA reads TGTGCCAGCAGCCTAAACACCATATATTTT.

The CDR3, as DNA: TGTGCCAGCAGCCGAGGGAGAGGGGGTACGGGAGAGACCCAGTACTTC. It translates to CASSRGRGGTGETQYF. The chain has TRBV11-2 and TRBJ2-5; maybe TRBD1 (6 bases). CDR1 is SGHAT and CDR2 is FQNNGV in the germline V gene. V lost 5 bases, J lost 4 bases, and 20 bases lay in between. This CDR3 spans 16 amino acids. The full variable domain, its missing parts supplied by reference TRBV11-2 and TRBJ2-5, is EAGVAQSPRYKIIEKRQSVAFWCNPISGHATLYWYQQILGQGPKLLIQFQNNGVVDDSQLPKDRFSAERLKGVDSTLKIQPAKLEDSAVYLCASSRGRGGTGETQYFGPGTRLLVL.

The V gene is TRBV18, the J gene TRBJ1-6, with 7 bases that match TRBD1. The length of the CDR3 is 14 residues. The V gene's germline CDR1 is KGHSH and CDR2 LQKENI. V shed 6 bases, J shed 6 bases, and the junction held 5 bases outside the gene matches. The CDR3 region has the DNA TGTGCCAGCTCGCGGGACAGCCTTAATTCACCCCTCCACTTT. This encodes CASSRDSLNSPLHF. The complete variable domain, with remaining parts taken from reference TRBV18 and TRBJ1-6, reads NAGVMQNPRHLVRRRGQEARLRCSPMKGHSHVYWYRQLPEEGLKFMVYLQKENIIDESGMPKERFSAEFPKEGPSILRIQQVVRGDSAAYFCASSRDSLNSPLHFGNGTRLTVT.

This clone was observed a handful of times. The rearrangement joins TRBV9 to TRBJ1-4, with D possibly being TRBD1 (5 bases). Trimming removed 0 bases at V and 6 bases at J, with 12 bases between. The length of the CDR3 is 15 residues. Germline V gene data show CDR1 as SGDLS and CDR2 as YYNGEE. The CDR3 region is CASSVGLDIDEKLFF. CDR3 DNA: TGTGCCAGCAGCGTAGGGCTGGACATAGATGAAAAACTGTTTTTT.

Remarks on this clone: The junction departs from the called germline gene at one end, perhaps through a read error. The chain carries TRBV11-2 and TRBJ2-7, with 11 bases matching TRBD2. Germline V gene lookup returns CDR1 SGHAT and CDR2 FQNNGV. The CDR3 covers 15 residues. The CDR3 DNA is TGTGCCAGCAGGTTAGCGGGAGGGCTTTCCTACGAGCAGTACTTC. Translated, it gives CASRLAGGLSYEQYF.